Sequencing of this TCR beta chain was carried out in a study of blood T cell repertoires in COVID-19 (dated by TCRdb to about 2020). About the study as a whole: The collaborator samples originated in the United States, Italy and Spain and spanned the acute and convalescent phases of COVID-19. Samples were obtained from the ongoing ImmuneRACE study (first 160 participants) and from over a thousand subjects provided by 6 global collaborators. Deeply sampled blood TCRbeta repertoires from subjects exposed to, actively infected with, or recovered from COVID-19 were included in the dataset. Sample metadata almost always included a de-identified subject ID, COVID-19 status, age in years and sex. Where available, HLA class I and class II types were obtained from metadata supplied by the sample provider rather than from assay-based typing. The repertoires were released in a freely available public database intended as a resource for research on the immune response to SARS-CoV-2. The prospective study material was composed of cDNA or gDNA derived from T cells, B-cell-depleted T cells, or PBMCs. Broad study findings and their caveats: The amount of clinical and demographic metadata varied by source and participant and was provided uncurated.

TCRbeta CDR3 regions were amplified from genomic DNA using the immunoSEQ Assay, a bias-controlled multiplex PCR. Per the original workflow: The number of nucleated cells in each sample was estimated from the amplification of reference gene primers within the assay. To quantify the absolute abundance of each unique TCRbeta CDR3 rearrangement, sequence reads were collapsed and filtered. For each sample, productive Simpson clonality was calculated by taking the square root of Simpson's diversity index across productive rearrangements. TCRdb carries this immuneACCESS record with in-frame sequences only. Its versions omit some clonotypes, under half of them owing to an unresolved V gene in the studies checked, with the rest unexplained. The D gene and trimming were derived from the DNA, and the V and J assignments and clone size from that table. The sample table holds 140,000 to 150,000 clones, of which over 70% were seen once. The ten largest clonotypes hold more than 1.5% of the sample.

The germline V gene gives CDR1 as SGHTA and CDR2 as FQGTGA. The CDR3 covers 17 residues, taking in both the cysteine and the phenylalanine. The entry retains the CDR3 DNA only, 51 bases that are in frame from base 1. The germline V and J ends show losses of 1 base and 2 bases respectively, and no gene match explains 8 bases of the junction. Of note for this clone: Its recognized antigen is unknown. The sample holds no much larger clone one base away, and base qualities are not on file.

Whole blood was collected in K2EDTA tubes by collaborating institutions according to the institutions' own protocols. For TCRbeta analysis, collaborators shipped samples in one of three forms: frozen whole blood, isolated PBMCs, or DNA extracted from either of those sample types. Here the chain combines TRBV7-3 and TRBJ2-3, with 8 junctional bases fitting TRBD2. Sequencing used peripheral blood. The sequence derives from a woman aged 60 to 75 with acute or convalescent COVID-19. The CDR3: CASSLNSLAGFTDTQYF. The sequenced DNA is TGTGCCAGCAGCTTAAATAGTCTAGCGGGCTTCACAGATACGCAGTATTTT.